The T cell receptor (beta chain) under discussion was sequenced for a study of T-cell memory formation after mild COVID-19. Via MiXCR, TCRdb re-called the 5' RACE reads, giving one row per CDR3 protein. The table has fewer than 550,000 distinct CDR3 sequences, 20% seen once. This CDR3 region has 16 residues. Germline values: CDR1 DFQATT, CDR2 SNEGSKA (reference sequence). As regards this clonotype: An end of the junction does not agree with germline; a read error may underlie this.

Input material: PBMCs or a T cell subset sorted from them (not recorded which). This chain links TRBV20-1 with TRBJ1-5; 9 nucleotides agree with TRBD1. This TCR derives from an adult woman who had mild COVID-19 (a few samples of this study predate the infection). Cell type and time point are not known. The CDR3 loop is CSDRDEATGGNQPQHF. DNA for the CDR3: TGCAGTGATAGAGATGAGGCGACAGGGGGAAATCAGCCCCAGCATTTT.